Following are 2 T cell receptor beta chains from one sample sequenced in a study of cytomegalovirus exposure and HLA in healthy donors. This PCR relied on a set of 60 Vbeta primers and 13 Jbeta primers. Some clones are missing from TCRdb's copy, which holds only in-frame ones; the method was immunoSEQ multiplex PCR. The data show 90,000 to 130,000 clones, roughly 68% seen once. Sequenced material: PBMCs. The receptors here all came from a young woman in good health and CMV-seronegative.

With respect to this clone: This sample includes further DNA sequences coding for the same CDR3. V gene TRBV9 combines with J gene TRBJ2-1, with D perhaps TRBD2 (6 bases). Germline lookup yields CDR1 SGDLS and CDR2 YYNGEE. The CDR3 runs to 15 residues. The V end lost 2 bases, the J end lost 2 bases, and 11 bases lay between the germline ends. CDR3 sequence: CASSVEGATYNEQFF. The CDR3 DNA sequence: TGTGCCAGCAGCGTGGAGGGAGCTACCTACAATGAGCAGTTCTTC.

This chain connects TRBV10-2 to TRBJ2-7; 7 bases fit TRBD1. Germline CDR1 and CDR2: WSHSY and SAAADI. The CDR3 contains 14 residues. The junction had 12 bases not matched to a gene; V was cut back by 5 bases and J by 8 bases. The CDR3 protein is CASSISTGLSKQYF. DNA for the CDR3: TGCGCCAGCAGTATCTCGACAGGGCTGTCCAAGCAGTACTTC.